These T cell receptor beta chains were read from a single sample in a study of cytomegalovirus exposure and HLA in healthy donors. Clones were sequenced by immunoSEQ multiplex PCR, and TCRdb holds only the in-frame ones, with some missing. The sample yields about 170,000 clones, 65% to 85% seen once. The material sequenced was PBMCs. The receptors originated from a woman aged 45-65 years in good health and CMV-seropositive. Each CDR3 is given with its conserved first and last residue. D genes are given only for firm matches. For some rows the clone size is stated as once, few or many, or as a class when expanded; others skip it.

J,size,length,V,D,DNA,CDR3
TRBJ2-5,-,13,TRBV5-1,-,TGCGCCAGCAGCTTGGACAACCAAGAGACCCAGTACTTC,CASSLDNQETQYF
TRBJ2-7,-,13,TRBV28,TRBD1,TGTGCCAGCGGTGACAGGGGGCTGCACGAGCAGTACTTC,CASGDRGLHEQYF
TRBJ1-2,-,12,TRBV11-1,-,TGTGCCAGCAGCCCCCGGGACTATGGCTACACCTTC,CASSPRDYGYTF
TRBJ1-2,-,15,TRBV4-2,-,TGTGCCAGCAGCCAAGTCAGTACAGATCACTATGGCTACACCTTC,CASSQVSTDHYGYTF
TRBJ2-3,-,15,TRBV9,TRBD2,TGTGCCAGCAGCGTAACTAGCGGGAGTACAGATACGCAGTATTTT,CASSVTSGSTDTQYF
TRBJ1-1,-,20,TRBV4-2,-,TGTGCCAGCAGCCATAGAGGTAGGGGGACGGGGCACTCTACGAACACTGAAGCTTTCTTT,CASSHRGRGTGHSTNTEAFF
TRBJ2-3,once,15,TRBV19,TRBD2,TGTGCCAGTATGAAGCGGGGTATACTCACAGATACGCAGTATTTT,CASMKRGILTDTQYF
TRBJ1-2,few,14,TRBV6-5,-,TGTGCCAGCATTCCGCGACAATTCAACTATGGCTACACCTTC,CASIPRQFNYGYTF
TRBJ2-1,-,15,TRBV6-6,TRBD1,TGTGCCAGCAGTTACCGGGACAGCCAGCACAATGAGCAGTTCTTC,CASSYRDSQHNEQFF
TRBJ2-2,-,12,TRBV4-2,-,TGTGCCAGCACCCCCCCGGGCGGGGAGCTGTTTTTT,CASTPPGGELFF
TRBJ2-5,-,17,TRBV19,-,TGTGCCAGTAGTATAGGGCCCGAGCGCCTGGGCCAAGAGACCCAGTACTTC,CASSIGPERLGQETQYF
TRBJ2-3,-,15,TRBV7-9,-,TGTTCCAGCAGTCGAGAGTCAATATCGGCAGATACGCAGTATTTT,CSSSRESISADTQYF
TRBJ2-1,-,13,TRBV29-1,TRBD2,TGCAGCGCCAGGACTAGCGGTTACAATGAGCAGTTCTTC,CSARTSGYNEQFF
TRBJ1-2,-,12,TRBV28,-,TGTGCCAGCAGTCAGGTGGGGGCTGGCTACACCTTC,CASSQVGAGYTF
TRBJ2-7,-,15,TRBV29-1,TRBD1,TGCAGCGTTTTAGGGACAGGACAGACCGGCTACGAGCAGTACTTC,CSVLGTGQTGYEQYF
TRBJ1-1,-,15,TRBV7-2,-,TGTGCCAGCAGCCCAGGTCATTTGGTGGGCACTGAAGCTTTCTTT,CASSPGHLVGTEAFF
TRBJ2-2,-,15,TRBV7-6,TRBD2,TGTGCCAGCAGCTCCCATAGCGGGGCCGGCGGGGAGCTGTTTTTT,CASSSHSGAGGELFF
TRBJ1-2,-,13,TRBV7-2,TRBD1,TGTGCCAGCAGCCCAGGGGGGCAAGGTGGCTACACCTTC,CASSPGGQGGYTF
TRBJ2-3,-,16,TRBV5-1,TRBD1,TGCGCCAGCAGCTTCGGGACAGGGGGCAGAGTGGATACGCAGTATTTT,CASSFGTGGRVDTQYF
TRBJ2-2,-,14,TRBV27,-,TGTGCCAGCAGTCAATCAGAGAACACCGGGGAGCTGTTTTTT,CASSQSENTGELFF
TRBJ2-6,once,16,TRBV5-1,-,TGCGCCAGCAGCTTGGCCGGAGGCTCTGGGGCCAACGTCCTGACTTTC,CASSLAGGSGANVLTF
TRBJ1-3,-,16,TRBV2,-,TGTGCCAGCAGCCCTCTTACGGGGAGATCTGGAAACACCATATATTTT,CASSPLTGRSGNTIYF
TRBJ2-1,-,16,TRBV4-3,TRBD1,TGCGCCAGCAGCCAAGATCCTGGACAGGGGTGGAATGAGCAGTTCTTC,CASSQDPGQGWNEQFF
TRBJ2-3,-,11,TRBV18,-,TGTGCCAGCTCACCCGCAGATACGCAGTATTTT,CASSPADTQYF
TRBJ1-6,-,14,TRBV2,-,TGTGCCAGCAGGGGGGGTCACGATAATTCACCCCTCCACTTT,CASRGGHDNSPLHF
TRBJ1-2,-,15,TRBV14,TRBD1,TGTGCCAGCAGCCAAGGGCGGGACAGGTACTATGGCTACACCTTC,CASSQGRDRYYGYTF
TRBJ1-2,few,11,TRBV6-5,-,TGTGCCAGCAGGCAGGGCTCTGGCTACACCTTC,CASRQGSGYTF
TRBJ2-1,-,16,TRBV5-1,TRBD2,TGCGCCAGCAGCTCTCTAGCGCCGGGAGGACTCACTGAGCAGTTCTTC,CASSSLAPGGLTEQFF
TRBJ1-6,-,16,TRBV18,-,TGTGCCAGCTCACCTACACAGGACCGCTATAATTCACCCCTCCACTTT,CASSPTQDRYNSPLHF
TRBJ2-5,few,16,TRBV9,-,TGTGCCAGCAGCGTAGATACAGGGCCCCTCCAAGAGACCCAGTACTTC,CASSVDTGPLQETQYF